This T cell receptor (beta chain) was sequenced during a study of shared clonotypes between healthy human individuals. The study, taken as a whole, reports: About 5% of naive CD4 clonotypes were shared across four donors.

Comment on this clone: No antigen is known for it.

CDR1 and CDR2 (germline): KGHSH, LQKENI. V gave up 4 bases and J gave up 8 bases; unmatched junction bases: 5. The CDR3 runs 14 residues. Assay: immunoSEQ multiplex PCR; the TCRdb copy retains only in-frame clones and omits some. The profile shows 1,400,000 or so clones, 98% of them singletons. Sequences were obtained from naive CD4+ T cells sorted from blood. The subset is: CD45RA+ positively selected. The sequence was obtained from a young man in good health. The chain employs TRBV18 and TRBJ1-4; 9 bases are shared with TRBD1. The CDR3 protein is CASSQQGAEEKLFF. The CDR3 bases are TGTGCCAGCTCACAACAGGGGGCGGAGGAAAAACTGTTTTTT.